The next 22 T cell receptor beta chains were all read from a single sample in a study of post-analysis software for immune sequencing data (dated by TCRdb to about 2015). The antigens these receptors bind are not known. What the study reported, not specific to this receptor: Significantly higher frequencies in patients than in controls were found for roughly five TRBV segments, including TRBV5-6, TRBV5-1 and TRBV20-1.

Receptor libraries were prepared by PCR. The reads were generated on an Illumina HiSeq 2500. Unique molecular identifiers were incorporated into TCR beta cDNA libraries to reduce PCR and sequencing biases. Starting from the raw public reads, TCRdb applied fastp trimming at Q25, assembled clones with MiXCR and retained in-frame beta chains. Rows are combined by CDR3 protein, so each entry shows the most common genes and DNA. Present in this sample are 740,000 or so distinct CDR3 sequences, approximately 53% of which were seen just once. In total, the top ten clones hold roughly 4.4% of the sample. Sequenced material: blood. Source of these receptors: a girl aged 10 to 17 with multiple sclerosis.

In this sample, this clonotype turned up a few times. The rearrangement joins TRBV29-1 to TRBJ2-4; tentatively, D is TRBD2 (5 bases). Germline values: CDR1 SQVTM, CDR2 ANQGSEA. This CDR3 is built from 14 residues. V lost 0 bases and J 3 bases, leaving 9 bases between the germline ends. This chain's CDR3 is CSVEDPGSKNIQYF. DNA of the CDR3: TGCAGCGTTGAAGATCCGGGAAGCAAAAACATTCAGTACTTC.

The rearrangement uses TRBV20-1 and TRBJ2-5; D possibly corresponds to TRBD2 (5 bases). CDR1 and CDR2 from the germline V gene are DFQATT and SNEGSKA (reference sequence). Trimming pared 3 bases from V and 2 bases from J, leaving 10 bases between. CDR3 size: 13 residues. Here the CDR3 reads CSASLRVQETQYF. CDR3 DNA sequence: TGCAGTGCTAGTTTGCGGGTTCAAGAGACCCAGTACTTC.

The CDR3 coding sequence is TGTGCCAGCTCACCACCGGTCAGCCTGAACACTGAAGCTTTCTTT. Amino acid sequence: CASSPPVSLNTEAFF. The rearrangement uses TRBV18 and TRBJ1-1, with unresolved D. CDR3 size: 15 residues. The V end lost 0 bases, the J end lost 0 bases, and 8 bases lay between the germline ends. The germline V gene encodes CDR1 KGHSH and CDR2 LQKENI. Filled out from reference TRBV18 and TRBJ1-1, the complete variable domain reads NAGVMQNPRHLVRRRGQEARLRCSPMKGHSHVYWYRQLPEEGLKFMVYLQKENIIDESGMPKERFSAEFPKEGPSILRIQQVVRGDSAAYFCASSPPVSLNTEAFFGQGTRLTVV.

The J gene is TRBJ2-7, the V gene TRBV6-5; D may be TRBD1 (5 bases). Looked up from germline, CDR1 is MNHEY and CDR2 is SVGAGI. This CDR3 spans 16 amino acids. Trimming cost V 5 bases and J 0 bases, with 17 bases left between them. The CDR3 coding sequence is TGTGCCAGCAGTCGAGGTCCCCAGGGCAACTCCTACGAGCAGTACTTC. It is translated as CASSRGPQGNSYEQYF.

This clonotype came up once. The chain employs TRBV12-3 or TRBV12-4 and TRBJ2-6; no firm D call. CDR3 size: 19 residues. V was pared by 7 bases and J by 0 bases, with 22 bases between. The CDR3 is CASTYPWSDQYSGANVLTF. As DNA, the CDR3 is TGTGCCAGCACCTACCCGTGGTCAGATCAGTACTCTGGGGCCAACGTCCTGACTTTC.

The chain employs TRBV11-1 and TRBJ2-1; D is undetermined. CDR1 and CDR2 from the germline V gene are SGHAT and FQDESV (reference sequence). V was cut by 5 bases and J by 1 base, with 15 bases left in between. This CDR3 spans 16 amino acids. The DNA for the CDR3 is TGTGCCAGCAGCCGTTTTATGTCCAGTTCCTACAATGAGCAGTTCTTC. Amino acids: CASSRFMSSSYNEQFF.

The chain combines TRBV20-1 with TRBJ2-7, with D perhaps TRBD1 (5 bases). Trimming took off 5 bases at V and 3 bases at J, with 20 bases between the two ends. The CDR3 runs 15 residues. Germline V CDR1 and CDR2: DFQATT, SNEGSKA (reference sequence). CDR3 region: CSAVAPTATIYEQYF. CDR3 coding DNA: TGCAGTGCTGTAGCTCCGACAGCCACAATCTACGAGCAGTACTTC.

This clonotype was recorded only once. V gene TRBV7-2 combines with J gene TRBJ1-5; D call uncertain. V was cut by 1 base and J by 7 bases, with 11 bases left in between. Germline assignment: CDR1 SGHTA and CDR2 FQGNSA. The CDR3 runs to 14 residues. CDR3 in DNA: TGTGCCAGCAGCTTAGGACTCTCAGGACAGCCCCAGCATTTT. Translation gives CASSLGLSGQPQHF.

The V call is TRBV29-1, the J call TRBJ2-7, with D possibly TRBD2 on 6 matching bases. CDR3 length: 14 residues. Germline V gene sequence: CDR1 SQVTM, CDR2 ANQGSEA. Trimming took off 4 bases at V and 4 bases at J, with 17 bases between the two ends. The CDR3 protein is CSVVRAGLEYEQYF. Written as DNA, the CDR3 is TGCAGCGTTGTTCGGGCGGGGCTCGAGTACGAGCAGTACTTC.

In this sample, this clonotype turned up once. The V gene is TRBV4-1, the J gene TRBJ2-1, with 8 bases identical to TRBD2. Germline V CDR1 and CDR2: MGHRA, YSYEKL. This CDR3 has 18 residues. The V gene end was trimmed by 3 bases and the J gene end by 5 bases; junction bases not matched to a gene: 15. As DNA, the CDR3 is TGCGCCAGCAGCCAGCCTCAGAGGAGGGGCGGGGGGAACAATGAGCAGTTCTTC. This sequence encodes CASSQPQRRGGGNNEQFF.

This chain connects TRBV29-1 to TRBJ2-1; 7 bases align to TRBD2. Germline CDR1 reads SQVTM; CDR2 reads ANQGSEA. J lost 12 bases, V lost 6 bases, and 5 bases had no gene match. The CDR3 has 10 residues. This chain's CDR3 is CSVGSGTQFF. In DNA form, the CDR3 reads TGCAGCGTCGGGAGCGGGACGCAGTTCTTC.

This chain uses TRBV5-1 with TRBJ2-1; D not resolved. CDR1 SGHRS and CDR2 YFSETQ come from the germline V gene. The CDR3 runs to 13 residues. Trimming left V 3 bases short and J 6 bases short, with 10 bases between. CDR3: CASSSRTRNEQFF. DNA of the CDR3: TGCGCCAGCAGCTCCAGAACTCGCAATGAGCAGTTCTTC.

This rearrangement joins TRBV5-1 to TRBJ1-2, with TRBD1 matching over 7 bases. Germline V gene sequence: CDR1 SGHRS, CDR2 YFSETQ. This CDR3 comprises 14 residues. The ends lost 3 bases at V and 8 bases at J; junction bases unmatched: 10. In nucleotides, the CDR3 is TGCGCCAGCAGCTCGGGACAGCTCGTGGGGGGCTACACCTTC. It codes for CASSSGQLVGGYTF.

V usage is TRBV12-3 or TRBV12-4 and J usage is TRBJ2-6; 11 bases align to TRBD1. The V and J ends lost 4 bases and 2 bases, in that order; junction bases with no gene match: 10. The CDR3 consists of 19 residues. The CDR3 loop reads CASSSLGQGELAGANVLTF. The CDR3 DNA follows: TGTGCCAGCAGTTCTTTGGGACAGGGGGAATTAGCTGGGGCCAACGTCCTGACTTTC.

A few counts support this clonotype. The V and J genes are TRBV20-1 and TRBJ2-3, with TRBD1 matching 9 bases. Germline V gives CDR1 DFQATT, CDR2 SNEGSKA (reference sequence). V lost 3 bases and J lost 2; bases outside the gene matches: 3. The CDR3 runs 14 residues. The CDR3 nucleotides read TGCAGTGCTAGGGACAGGGGCTTCACAGATACGCAGTATTTT. Translating it yields CSARDRGFTDTQYF.

V is TRBV6-5 and J is TRBJ1-5; tentative D call: TRBD1 (6 bases). The germline CDR1 and CDR2 sequences are MNHEY and SVGAGI. V was shortened by 0 bases and J by 2 bases, with 14 bases between the two germline ends. The CDR3 has 17 residues. The CDR3 reads CASSYSRWGLGNQPQHF. CDR3 nucleotide sequence: TGTGCCAGCAGTTACTCCCGGTGGGGGCTTGGCAATCAGCCCCAGCATTTT.

The rearrangement joins TRBV7-3 to TRBJ1-4; 7 bases are shared with TRBD1. The V and J ends lost 6 bases and 8 bases, in that order; junction bases with no gene match: 6. The CDR3 spans 13 residues. CDR1 SGHTA and CDR2 FQGTGA come from the germline V gene. CDR3 protein: CASSTAGGEKLFF. The CDR3 coding sequence is TGTGCCAGCAGTACCGCAGGGGGGGAAAAACTGTTTTTT.

The V call is TRBV12-3 or TRBV12-4, the J call TRBJ2-3; D not certain. The CDR3 totals 13 residues. The V gene lost 6 bases and the J gene lost 6 bases, with 13 bases spanning the gap. CDR3 region: CASRLLKPDTQYF. The CDR3 nucleotides are TGTGCCAGCAGGTTACTGAAGCCGGATACGCAGTATTTT.

The CDR3 bases are TGTGCCAGCAGTCTCCGGGACTACTCCTACGAGCAGTACTTC. Its protein is CASSLRDYSYEQYF. The genes are TRBV12-3 or TRBV12-4 and TRBJ2-7; 7 bases fit TRBD2. V lost 5 bases, J lost 0 bases, and 4 bases stayed unmatched. The CDR3 consists of 14 residues.

The J gene is TRBJ2-7, the V gene TRBV4-1; 11 bases fit TRBD2. After removal of 4 bases from V and 4 bases from J, the junction contained 6 bases not matched to a gene. The CDR3 has 15 amino acids. From germline, CDR1 is MGHRA and CDR2 YSYEKL. CDR3 bases: TGCGCCAGCAGCCTGGAGCCTAGCGGGGGGTACGAGCAGTACTTC. Residues: CASSLEPSGGYEQYF.

The sample holds a few counts of this clonotype. The chain uses TRBV29-1 and TRBJ1-1, with D tentatively TRBD1 (6 bases). This CDR3 comprises 14 residues. Germline assignment: CDR1 SQVTM and CDR2 ANQGSEA. Trimming removed 7 bases from V and 4 bases from J, with 19 bases in between. The CDR3 DNA follows: TGCAGCGCTGTTCGGGGGGCAGGGAGCACTGAAGCTTTCTTT. Amino acid sequence: CSAVRGAGSTEAFF.

V usage is TRBV9 and J usage is TRBJ2-4; D tentatively reads TRBD1 or TRBD2 (5 bases each). CDR3 length: 14 residues. Looked up from germline, CDR1 is SGDLS and CDR2 is YYNGEE. Trimming pared 3 bases from V and 12 bases from J, leaving 19 bases between. CDR3 bases: TGTGCCAGCAGCGGGAGAACAAGGGACCCACCTCAGTACTTC. This sequence encodes CASSGRTRDPPQYF.